The 21 T cell receptor beta chains listed next were all sequenced from one sample in a study of shared clonotypes between healthy human individuals. Positively selected for CCR7, the CD45RO-negative cells used as naive CD8 cells excluded terminally differentiated effector memory CD45RA+ cells. The table came from immunoSEQ multiplex PCR; TCRdb's copy has only in-frame clones and leaves some out. In the table there are some 2.1 million clones, over 85% of which are singletons. Sequenced input: naive CD8+ T cells from PBMCs. These receptors originate from a young man in good health. Some clones in this sample may be carry-over from other donors' samples.

J is TRBJ2-2 and V is TRBV14, with TRBD2 matching over 7 bases. Trimming took 4 bases from V and 3 from J; bases not matched to a gene: 8. The germline gives CDR1 SGHDN, CDR2 FVKESK. This CDR3 region has 16 residues. CDR3 region: CASSPIPGLYTGELFF. The CDR3 DNA sequence: TGTGCCAGCAGCCCCATCCCGGGACTATACACCGGGGAGCTGTTTTTT.

The CDR3, as DNA: TGTGCCCCCTTACGGGGGGGGATCAATGAGCAGTTCTTC. Translated, it gives CAPLRGGINEQFF. The chain combines TRBV2 with TRBJ2-1; 8 nucleotides agree with TRBD2. The V and J ends lost 11 bases and 6 bases, in that order; junction bases with no gene match: 9. From germline, CDR1 is SNHLY and CDR2 FYNNEI. This CDR3 is 13 amino acids long.

This clone came up once. The gene calls are TRBV5-1 and TRBJ2-3; D might be TRBD1 (5 bases). Trimming took 4 bases from V and 5 from J, leaving 8 bases between them. The CDR3 is made up of 12 amino acids. The germline gives CDR1 SGHRS, CDR2 YFSETQ. The CDR3 protein is CASSTQGDTQYF. CDR3 nucleotides: TGCGCCAGCAGCACTCAGGGAGATACGCAGTATTTT. The variable domain in full, completed from reference TRBV5-1 and TRBJ2-3, reads KAGVTQTPRYLIKTRGQQVTLSCSPISGHRSVSWYQQTPGQGLQFLFEYFSETQRNKGNFPGRFSGRQFSNSRSEMNVSTLELGDSALYLCASSTQGDTQYFGPGTRLTVL.

The chain is built from TRBV10-3 and TRBJ1-6; D remains ambiguous. The germline V gene encodes CDR1 ENHRY and CDR2 SYGVKD. The CDR3 loop spans 12 amino acids. V dropped 5 bases and J dropped 2 bases, with 1 base sitting between them. CDR3 in amino acids: CAISPYNSPLHF. The CDR3 DNA follows: TGTGCCATCAGTCCCTATAATTCACCCCTCCACTTT.

With regard to this clone: The same CDR3 can be traced to other DNA sequences in this sample. The V call is TRBV19, the J call TRBJ1-1; 8 nucleotides align to TRBD1. Germline V lookup: CDR1 LNHDA, CDR2 SQIVND (reference sequence). The CDR3 is made up of 15 amino acids. J lost 0 bases, V lost 5 bases, and 5 bases had no gene match. The CDR3 protein is CASSPTGAMNTEAFF. The CDR3 nucleotides are TGTGCCAGTAGTCCGACAGGGGCCATGAACACTGAAGCTTTCTTT.

V and J are TRBV5-4 and TRBJ2-2, with unresolved D. V was trimmed by 3 bases and J by 6 bases, leaving 12 bases between them. The CDR3 totals 14 residues. Germline V gene sequence: CDR1 SGHNT, CDR2 YYREEE (reference sequence). CDR3 region: CASSSDTRAGELFF. For the CDR3, the DNA is TGTGCCAGCAGCTCAGATACTCGGGCCGGGGAGCTGTTTTTT.

This chain links TRBV7-6 with TRBJ2-7; perhaps TRBD2 as D (6 bases). Deletions cut 1 base from V and 4 bases from J, with 14 bases between. This CDR3 comprises 15 residues. Germline V CDR1 and CDR2: SGHVS, FNYEAQ. The CDR3: CASSLDGSRDYEQYF. CDR3 DNA sequence: TGTGCCAGCAGCTTAGACGGGAGCCGAGATTACGAGCAGTACTTC.

The J gene is TRBJ1-1, the V gene TRBV5-6, with D tentatively TRBD1 (5 bases). V lost 1 base and J lost 9, with 7 bases in between. This CDR3 contains 11 residues. Germline V gene sequence: CDR1 SGHDT, CDR2 YYEEEE. CDR3: CASSLSGKAFF. The CDR3, as DNA: TGTGCCAGCAGCTTGTCAGGGAAAGCTTTCTTT.

This clone was seen just once. A much bigger clone sits one base away, suggesting this may be a read error. This chain connects TRBV7-7 to TRBJ2-1; 11 bases agree with TRBD1. Germline lookup yields CDR1 SSHAT and CDR2 FNYEAQ (reference sequence). V shed 5 bases and J 3 bases; nucleotides not matched to a gene: 3. The CDR3 is 15 amino acids. The CDR3 nucleotides are TGTGCCAGCAGCACCGGGACAGGGGGCTACAATGAGCAGTTCTTC. Protein sequence: CASSTGTGGYNEQFF. The variable domain in full, completed from reference TRBV7-7 and TRBJ2-1, reads GAGVSQSPRYKVTKRGQDVTLRCDPISSHATLYWYQQALGQGPEFLTYFNYEAQPDKSGLPSDRFSAERPEGSISTLTIQRTEQRDSAMYRCASSTGTGGYNEQFFGPGTRLTVL.

For this clone: Other DNA sequences in the sample encode the same CDR3. The V and J genes are TRBV29-1 and TRBJ1-2; 9 bases align to TRBD1. CDR3 length: 11 amino acids. The germline V gene has CDR1 SQVTM and CDR2 ANQGSEA. Germline trimming cut 6 bases from V and 8 bases from J; bases unmatched to any gene: 4. The CDR3 DNA reads as TGCAGCGTGGACAGGGGCGGGGGCTACACCTTC. Translation: CSVDRGGGYTF.

This sequence joins TRBV25-1 and TRBJ1-3; 7 nucleotides align to TRBD1. The CDR3 length is 17 residues. Looked up from germline, CDR1 is MGHDK and CDR2 is SYGVNS. Unmatched junction bases numbered 12, after V lost 5 bases and J lost 2 bases. The CDR3 loop reads CASSSNLNQGAGNTIYF. The DNA for the CDR3 is TGTGCCAGCAGTTCGAACTTAAATCAGGGGGCTGGAAACACCATATATTTT.

This chain links TRBV7-3 with TRBJ2-5, with no clear D. Germline V CDR1 and CDR2: SGHTA, FQGTGA. The CDR3 sequence is 13 residues long. V gave up 2 bases and J gave up 5 bases, with 9 bases separating them. CDR3 DNA sequence: TGTGCCAGCAGCTTATCCCCGGAGGAGACCCAGTACTTC. It specifies CASSLSPEETQYF.

CDR3 sequence (DNA): TGCGCCAGCAGCCATATTTCCACAGTCGGGGACATTCAGTACTTC. This translates into CASSHISTVGDIQYF. The chain carries TRBV4-1 and TRBJ2-4; tentative D call: TRBD2 (5 bases). V dropped 3 bases and J dropped 8 bases, with 17 bases sitting between them. Germline V gene data show CDR1 as MGHRA and CDR2 as YSYEKL. CDR3 length: 15 residues.

This clone was recorded only once. The genes are TRBV9 and TRBJ2-1; the D gene is possibly TRBD1 (6 bases). Looked up from germline, CDR1 is SGDLS and CDR2 is YYNGEE. The CDR3 contains 14 residues. Trimming cost V 1 base and J 4 bases, with 9 bases left between them. CDR3 sequence reads: CASSVTGQYNEQFF. CDR3 in DNA: TGTGCCAGCAGCGTAACGGGACAATACAATGAGCAGTTCTTC.

The V call is TRBV11-1, the J call TRBJ2-1; 9 positions agree with TRBD1. The CDR3 is 17 amino acids. V lost 4 bases, J lost 4 bases, and 11 bases stayed unmatched. CDR1 is SGHAT and CDR2 is FQDESV in the germline V gene (reference sequence). CDR3 residues: CASSSRQTGGDYNEQFF. CDR3 sequence (DNA): TGTGCCAGCAGCTCGCGACAGACAGGGGGGGATTACAATGAGCAGTTCTTC. Variable domain in full (rest from reference TRBV11-1 and TRBJ2-1): EAEVAQSPRYKITEKSQAVAFWCDPISGHATLYWYRQILGQGPELLVQFQDESVVDDSQLPKDRFSAERLKGVDSTLKIQPAELGDSAMYLCASSSRQTGGDYNEQFFGPGTRLTVL.

This clone was picked up one time. The chain links TRBV9 to TRBJ1-6, with 8 positions matching TRBD1. The CDR3 is 13 residues long. J was trimmed by 7 bases and V by 7 bases; bases with no gene match: 4. In germline, CDR1 is SGDLS, CDR2 YYNGEE. The CDR3 here is CASSRDRNSPLHF. CDR3 DNA: TGTGCCAGCTCCCGGGACAGGAATTCACCCCTCCACTTT.

About this clone itself: This CDR3 is also generated by other DNA sequences in the sample. The chain recombines TRBV7-9 with TRBJ2-1, with 7 bases identical to TRBD1. Germline V CDR1 and CDR2: SEHNR, FQNEAQ (reference sequence). J gave up 9 bases and V 3 bases, and 2 bases lay outside the gene matches. The length of the CDR3 is 12 residues. The DNA of the CDR3 is TGTGCCAGCAGCTTTGGGACAGCTGAGCAGTTCTTC. It encodes CASSFGTAEQFF.

This sequence joins TRBV4-1 and TRBJ2-1; 8 bases map to TRBD1. CDR1 is MGHRA and CDR2 is YSYEKL in the germline V gene. The V gene end was trimmed by 7 bases and the J gene end by 9 bases; junction bases not matched to a gene: 14. CDR3 length: 15 residues. The CDR3 protein is CASNTPGQELPEQFF. For the CDR3, the DNA is TGCGCCAGCAACACCCCGGGACAGGAGCTCCCTGAGCAGTTCTTC.

Only one count was recorded for this clone. The V call is TRBV19, the J call TRBJ2-7; TRBD1 aligns across 8 bases. Germline V gene sequence: CDR1 LNHDA, CDR2 SQIVND (reference sequence). The CDR3 has 14 residues. Losses at the gene ends were 7 bases for V and 2 bases for J; bases not matched to a gene: 7. In nucleotides, the CDR3 is TGTGCCAGTAAGCCTACAGGGGGACCCTACGAGCAGTACTTC. It yields the protein CASKPTGGPYEQYF.

This rearrangement joins TRBV4-3 to TRBJ2-5; TRBD1 aligns across 11 bases. The CDR3 runs to 16 residues. CDR1 is LGHNA and CDR2 is YSLEER in the germline V gene. V shed 3 bases and J 2 bases; nucleotides not matched to a gene: 5. This chain's CDR3 is CASSHRTGGGQETQYF. In DNA, the CDR3 is TGCGCCAGCAGCCACCGGACAGGGGGCGGGCAAGAGACCCAGTACTTC.

The chain has TRBV7-9 and TRBJ2-7; 7 bases map to TRBD1. V lost 0 bases, J lost 3 bases, and 14 bases stayed unmatched. The CDR3 is 18 amino acids. Germline V lookup: CDR1 SEHNR, CDR2 FQNEAQ (reference sequence). CDR3 nucleotides: TGTGCCAGCAGCTTAGCGATGTCAGACAGGGCCCCTTTCTACGAGCAGTACTTC. Its translation is CASSLAMSDRAPFYEQYF.